These T cell receptor beta chains were read from a single sample in a study of T cell responses to AZD1222 COVID-19 vaccine. Repertoires were generated with immunoSEQ multiplex PCR, while TCRdb's copy carries only in-frame clones and drops some. This sample has 100,000 to 120,000 clones; roughly 89% occur once, and the top ten carry 15%. The sample consisted of peripheral blood, taken 28 days after the second AZD1222 dose. These receptors were taken from an adult who received the AZD1222 COVID-19 vaccine. CDR3s include the opening cysteine and the closing phenylalanine or tryptophan. D genes are given only for firm matches. A clone size is listed for some rows: how often the clone was seen (once, few, many), or a class if it is expanded.

TRBJ1-1,-,TRBV4-1,-,TGCGCCAGCAGCCAAGGTGAGGGGTTGAACACTGAAGCTTTCTTT,CASSQGEGLNTEAFF
TRBJ1-6,TRBD1,TRBV19,-,TGTGCCAGTAGTGACAGGGGAGTAGCGGGAAATTCACCCCTCCACTTT,CASSDRGVAGNSPLHF
TRBJ1-5,-,TRBV2,-,TGTGCCAGCAGGATGGAAAGCAATCAGCCCCAGCATTTT,CASRMESNQPQHF
TRBJ1-2,-,TRBV28,-,TGTGCCAGCAGTTTCCCATCGACCCCGGACTGGGTTGGTGGCTACACCTTC,CASSFPSTPDWVGGYTF
TRBJ2-2,-,TRBV18,-,TGTGCCAGCTCACGTGTTGCCGGGGAGCTGTTTTTT,CASSRVAGELFF
TRBJ2-5,-,TRBV9,-,TGTGCCATCCGAACCCAGGTATCCCAAGAGACCCAGTACTTC,CAIRTQVSQETQYF
TRBJ2-1,-,TRBV3-1/TRBV3-2,-,TGTGCCAGCAGCCAAGAAGCAGCGGACAATGAGCAGTTCTTC,CASSQEAADNEQFF
TRBJ1-1,-,TRBV12-3/TRBV12-4,few,TGTGCCAGCAGTCCATCACAGCGGACTGAAGCTTTCTTT,CASSPSQRTEAFF
TRBJ2-7,-,TRBV5-6,-,TGTGCCAGCAGCTTGGCCGCAGGGGTCGCCTACGAGCAGTACTTC,CASSLAAGVAYEQYF
TRBJ2-3,-,TRBV29-1,-,TGCAGCGTGGGACCCCCGCGGGTAGGCACAGATACGCAGTATTTT,CSVGPPRVGTDTQYF
TRBJ2-4,-,TRBV30,-,TGTGCCTGGAGACCCCCCGTCCAAAACATTCAGTACTTC,CAWRPPVQNIQYF
TRBJ2-5,TRBD2,TRBV7-9,-,TGTGCCAGCAGCCCTACCGGGACTAGCGGGCGCCAAGAGACCCAGTACTTC,CASSPTGTSGRQETQYF
TRBJ1-5,TRBD1,TRBV28,-,TGTGCCAGCTCCACCGGGACAGACTATTATAGCAATCAGCCCCAGCATTTT,CASSTGTDYYSNQPQHF
TRBJ1-1,-,TRBV18,once,TGTGCCAGCTCACCGACCCGCCCAGGGCCCACTGAAGCTTTCTTT,CASSPTRPGPTEAFF